This TCR beta chain was captured in a study of CD8+ T cells in alopecia areata. Sample treatment: oral pan-JAK inhibitor, 5-10 mg twice daily. Sequencing used cDNA as its template, made by extracting RNA and reverse transcribing it. Only in-frame clones appear in the TCRdb table, and some are missing; sequencing was by immunoSEQ multiplex PCR. The repertoire consists of roughly 100,000 clones, with 65% to 90% occurring once and the leading ten covering more than 9.5%. Per germline, CDR1 MNHEY and CDR2 SVGAGI. V shed 3 bases and J shed 2 bases, with 15 bases lying between them. This CDR3 region has 16 residues. This clone is a singleton in its sample.

Sequenced here: CD8+ T cells sorted from blood, sampled between weeks 30 and 35, from a patient treated with tofacitinib. The rearrangement uses TRBV6-5 and TRBJ2-3; TRBD1 is a possible D gene (6 bases). The receptor was isolated from a human donor with alopecia areata. CDR3 amino acids: CASSYTGYRATDTQYF. Here the CDR3 DNA reads TGTGCCAGCAGTTATACCGGGTACAGGGCCACAGATACGCAGTATTTT.